The clone carrying this T cell receptor beta chain was seen repeatedly, ten times or more. The antigen remains undetermined. These data come from a study of blood T cells in healthy people across ages. Study at large: About one barcoded TCR beta cDNA was captured per two T cells. The study's findings and limits: Per-million-T-cell TCR beta diversity fell roughly linearly with age.

Next came a second PCR, run for 7 to 11 cycles, which used a sample-barcoded 5' primer along with a J-beta primer mix. The template-switch adaptor was a 5' adaptor with 12 random nucleotides. It tagged each cDNA molecule. TCRdb re-analysed the 5' RACE reads in MiXCR, keeping a single row per CDR3 protein. Of 1.5 million to 2 million distinct CDR3 sequences in the sample, 28% were seen once. The sample was blood. The receptor comes from a woman aged 30 to 39 in good health.

The CDR3 nucleotides read TGCGCCAGCAGCCCCCACGGGGGACTAGCGGGGACAGATACGCAGTATTTT. This encodes CASSPHGGLAGTDTQYF. The V and J genes are TRBV4-3 and TRBJ2-3; 13 bases map to TRBD2. From germline, CDR1 is LGHNA and CDR2 YSLEER. V dropped 4 bases and J dropped 3; count of bases not matched to a gene: 7. The CDR3 covers 17 residues.